A selection of T cell receptor beta chains follows, all from one sample in a study of shared clonotypes between healthy human individuals. Data came from immunoSEQ multiplex PCR; TCRdb stores just in-frame clones and leaves some out. The table includes 2 million to 2.5 million clones, around 90% detected once. Sequenced input: naive CD4+ T cells from PBMCs. The source of these receptors is a young man in good health. Some clones in this sample may be carry-over from other donors' samples. The CDR3 runs from the conserved cysteine through the conserved F or W. D genes are given only for firm matches. For some rows the clone size is stated as once, few or many, or as a class when expanded; others skip it.

15	TRBJ2-7	NA	TRBV27	NA	CASNPSAKSSYEQYF	TGTGCCAGCAACCCGAGCGCCAAAAGCTCCTACGAGCAGTACTTC
15	TRBJ1-3	NA	TRBV19	NA	CASRRAADSGNTIYF	TGTGCCAGTAGACGGGCGGCAGACTCTGGAAACACCATATATTTT
16	TRBJ1-3	TRBD1	TRBV6-5	NA	CASSSPGQGQGNTIYF	TGTGCCAGCAGTTCCCCCGGACAGGGGCAGGGAAACACCATATATTTT
15	TRBJ1-4	TRBD1	TRBV5-1	once	CASSRRQGLGEKLFF	TGCGCCAGCAGCCGGAGACAGGGCCTGGGAGAAAAACTGTTTTTT
17	TRBJ2-7	TRBD1	TRBV18	once	CASSLLQSGTGVYEQYF	TGTGCCAGCTCCCTATTACAATCCGGGACAGGAGTCTACGAGCAGTACTTC
14	TRBJ2-5	TRBD2	TRBV10-2	NA	CASYASGQTETQYF	TGCGCCAGCTATGCTAGCGGGCAGACGGAGACCCAGTACTTC
15	TRBJ2-7	TRBD2	TRBV5-1	NA	CASSTLAGLSYEQYF	TGCGCCAGCAGCACACTAGCGGGGCTTTCCTACGAGCAGTACTTC
14	TRBJ2-5	NA	TRBV5-4	NA	CASSLGVGQETQYF	TGTGCCAGCAGCTTGGGAGTAGGACAAGAGACCCAGTACTTC
15	TRBJ2-5	NA	TRBV5-4	NA	CASSSDRRLQETQYF	TGTGCCAGCAGCTCTGACAGGAGACTCCAAGAGACCCAGTACTTC
14	TRBJ2-1	NA	TRBV4-1	NA	CASSQVSGYNEQFF	TGCGCCAGCAGCCAGGTTAGCGGCTACAATGAGCAGTTCTTC
14	TRBJ2-7	NA	TRBV2	once	CASSDSMPPEEQYF	TGTGCCAGCAGTGACAGTATGCCCCCTGAGGAGCAGTACTTC
15	TRBJ2-5	NA	TRBV7-3	NA	CASSLRSGLGETQYF	TGTGCCAGCAGCTTAAGATCAGGGCTCGGGGAGACCCAGTACTTC
15	TRBJ2-7	TRBD1	TRBV19	NA	CASTPPGQGASEQYF	TGTGCCAGTACTCCACCGGGACAGGGGGCCTCCGAGCAGTACTTC
17	TRBJ2-1	TRBD2	TRBV11-2	NA	CASSLWTSGRPTGEQFF	TGTGCCAGCAGCCTTTGGACTAGCGGGAGGCCAACGGGAGAGCAGTTCTTC
16	TRBJ2-5	TRBD2	TRBV4-1	NA	CASSQVGRGPQETQYF	TGCGCCAGCAGCCAAGTCGGGAGGGGACCACAAGAGACCCAGTACTTC
17	TRBJ1-5	NA	TRBV4-1	NA	CASSQDWTVYSNQPQHF	TGCGCCAGCAGCCAAGACTGGACGGTATATAGCAATCAGCCCCAGCATTTT
14	TRBJ2-2	NA	TRBV11-3	NA	CASSSTGEGGELFF	TGTGCCAGCAGCTCGACAGGGGAGGGCGGGGAGCTGTTTTTT
14	TRBJ2-7	NA	TRBV6-5	NA	CASSSMGVSHEQYF	TGTGCCAGCAGTTCGATGGGGGTTTCCCACGAGCAGTACTTC
15	TRBJ1-3	NA	TRBV7-2	NA	CASSLVQFSGNTIYF	TGTGCCAGCAGCTTAGTGCAGTTTAGTGGAAACACCATATATTTT
13	TRBJ2-3	TRBD1	TRBV7-2	NA	CASSRDRGDTQYF	TGTGCCAGCAGCCGGGACAGGGGGGATACGCAGTATTTT
17	TRBJ2-7	NA	TRBV27	NA	CASGWSGGPRIPYEQYF	TGTGCCAGCGGGTGGTCTGGGGGTCCTCGAATTCCCTACGAGCAGTACTTC
11	TRBJ2-1	NA	TRBV5-6	NA	CASSLAGTRFF	TGTGCCAGCAGCTTGGCCGGTACTCGGTTCTTC
13	TRBJ1-2	NA	TRBV19	NA	CASRPGRNYGYTF	TGTGCCAGTAGGCCTGGTAGAAACTATGGCTACACCTTC
13	TRBJ1-1	NA	TRBV6-1	once	CASSDPRSTEAFF	TGTGCCAGCAGTGATCCCAGGAGCACTGAAGCTTTCTTT
16	TRBJ2-5	TRBD1	TRBV28	NA	CASSLGRDRGRETQYF	TGTGCCAGCAGTTTGGGGCGTGACAGGGGCCGAGAGACCCAGTACTTC
14	TRBJ2-3	TRBD1	TRBV19	NA	CASSNRGWADTQYF	TGTGCCAGTAGTAACAGGGGGTGGGCAGATACGCAGTATTTT
14	TRBJ1-1	TRBD1	TRBV27	NA	CASSKGQGWDEAFF	TGTGCCAGCAGTAAAGGACAGGGTTGGGATGAAGCTTTCTTT
15	TRBJ2-1	NA	TRBV19	once	CASQPRAKSYNEQFF	TGTGCCAGTCAGCCGAGGGCGAAGTCCTACAATGAGCAGTTCTTC
14	TRBJ2-7	NA	TRBV5-1	NA	CASSLSGTAYEQYF	TGCGCCAGCAGCTTGAGCGGCACAGCCTACGAGCAGTACTTC
15	TRBJ1-1	NA	TRBV5-4	NA	CASSPGGQMNTEAFF	TGTGCCAGCAGCCCGGGGGGCCAGATGAACACTGAAGCTTTCTTT
14	TRBJ2-5	NA	TRBV7-9	NA	CASSLGVPRETQYF	TGTGCCAGCAGCTTAGGGGTCCCCCGGGAGACCCAGTACTTC
16	TRBJ2-7	TRBD2	TRBV28	once	CASSPGGTSGRNEQYF	TGTGCCAGCAGTCCGGGGGGGACTAGCGGGAGAAACGAGCAGTACTTC
15	TRBJ2-2	TRBD1	TRBV28	NA	CASSFRDRPTGELFF	TGTGCCAGCAGTTTCCGGGACAGACCCACCGGGGAGCTGTTTTTT
14	TRBJ1-5	NA	TRBV19	NA	CASKGGASNQPQHF	TGTGCCTCAAAGGGGGGGGCTAGCAATCAGCCCCAGCATTTT
16	TRBJ2-3	NA	TRBV4-1	NA	CASRNLPGPREDTQYF	TGCGCCAGCAGAAACCTCCCGGGACCCAGAGAAGATACGCAGTATTTT
13	TRBJ1-5	NA	TRBV7-9	few	CASSHEGNQPQHF	TGTGCCAGCAGCCATGAGGGCAATCAGCCCCAGCATTTT
13	TRBJ1-1	NA	TRBV6-1	NA	CASMDRLGAEAFF	TGTGCCAGCATGGATCGGTTAGGGGCTGAAGCTTTCTTT
12	TRBJ2-5	NA	TRBV29-1	once	CSVFRVQETQYF	TGCAGCGTTTTCAGGGTCCAAGAGACCCAGTACTTC
15	TRBJ1-3	NA	TRBV7-2	NA	CASSLSPGAGNTIYF	TGTGCCAGCAGCTTATCACCAGGGGCGGGTAACACCATATATTTT
15	TRBJ2-3	TRBD1	TRBV30	NA	CAWSSGTGGTDTQYF	TGTGCCTGGTCCTCCGGGACAGGGGGCACAGATACGCAGTATTTT
12	TRBJ1-5	TRBD1	TRBV27	NA	CASRQGSQPQHF	TGTGCCAGCCGACAGGGGTCCCAGCCCCAGCATTTT
15	TRBJ1-1	TRBD1	TRBV28	NA	CAVQGQDVGNTEAFF	TGTGCCGTACAGGGGCAGGACGTCGGGAACACTGAAGCTTTCTTT
13	TRBJ1-3	NA	TRBV25-1	once	CASSWTAGNTIYF	TGTGCCAGCAGTTGGACAGCTGGAAACACCATATATTTT
13	TRBJ2-1	NA	TRBV7-3	NA	CASRAQTYDEQFF	TGTGCCAGCAGGGCTCAAACATACGATGAGCAGTTCTTC
13	TRBJ1-3	NA	TRBV6-1	NA	CATPDSPGNTIYF	TGTGCCACCCCTGACAGTCCTGGAAACACCATATATTTT
14	TRBJ1-1	TRBD1	TRBV2	NA	CASSETGVYTEAFF	TGTGCCAGCAGTGAGACAGGGGTCTACACTGAAGCTTTCTTT
15	TRBJ2-1	TRBD1	TRBV6-6	once	CASSLRQGEGDEQFF	TGTGCCAGCAGTTTGAGACAGGGGGAGGGTGATGAGCAGTTCTTC
15	TRBJ1-2	NA	TRBV14	NA	CASSHGRGPNYGYTF	TGTGCCAGCAGCCATGGGCGGGGTCCTAACTATGGCTACACCTTC
15	TRBJ1-6	NA	TRBV5-1	NA	CASSLEARYNSPLHF	TGCGCCAGCAGCTTGGAGGCCAGGTATAATTCACCCCTCCACTTT
12	TRBJ2-3	NA	TRBV28	NA	CASSLIQARLYF	TGTGCCAGCAGTTTAATACAGGCCCGGCTGTATTTT
15	TRBJ1-1	NA	TRBV19	NA	CASSITSRGRTEAFF	TGTGCCAGTAGTATCACCTCCAGGGGACGGACTGAAGCTTTCTTT
15	TRBJ2-7	NA	TRBV5-6	NA	CASSPRLVGSYEQYF	TGTGCCAGCAGCCCTCGACTGGTAGGGTCCTACGAGCAGTACTTC
14	TRBJ2-3	NA	TRBV7-2	NA	CASSLARGTDTQYF	TGTGCCAGCAGCTTAGCTAGGGGCACAGATACGCAGTATTTT
13	TRBJ1-1	NA	TRBV7-9	few	CASSLGEAGETFF	TGTGCCAGCAGCTTAGGGGAGGCAGGGGAAACTTTCTTT
15	TRBJ1-4	TRBD1	TRBV5-1	NA	CASSLVGTVNEKLFF	TGCGCCAGCAGCTTGGTTGGGACAGTCAATGAAAAACTGTTTTTT
14	TRBJ2-7	TRBD1	TRBV5-1	NA	CASSFGTGVYEQYF	TGCGCCAGCAGCTTTGGGACAGGAGTCTACGAGCAGTACTTC
19	TRBJ2-1	TRBD2	TRBV11-2	once	CASSFRQAGLAGSYNEQFF	TGTGCCAGCAGCTTTCGTCAGGCCGGACTAGCGGGGTCCTACAATGAGCAGTTCTTC
14	TRBJ1-2	TRBD1	TRBV27	NA	CASSRDRVAYGYTF	TGTGCCAGCAGTAGGGACAGGGTGGCGTATGGCTACACCTTC
14	TRBJ2-7	NA	TRBV7-8	NA	CASSLEQGGGEQYF	TGTGCCAGCAGCTTAGAGCAGGGAGGGGGGGAGCAGTACTTC